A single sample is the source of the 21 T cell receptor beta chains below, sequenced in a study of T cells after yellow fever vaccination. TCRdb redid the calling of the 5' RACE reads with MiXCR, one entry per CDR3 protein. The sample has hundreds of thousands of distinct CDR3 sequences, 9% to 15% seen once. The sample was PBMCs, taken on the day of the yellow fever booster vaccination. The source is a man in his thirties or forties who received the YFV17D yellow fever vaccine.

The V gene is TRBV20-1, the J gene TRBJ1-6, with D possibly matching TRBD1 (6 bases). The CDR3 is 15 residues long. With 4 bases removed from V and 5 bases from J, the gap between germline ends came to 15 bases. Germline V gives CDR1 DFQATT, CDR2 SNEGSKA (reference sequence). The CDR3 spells CSANPGGKDNSPLHF. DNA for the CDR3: TGCAGTGCTAACCCGGGGGGCAAAGATAATTCACCCCTCCACTTT.

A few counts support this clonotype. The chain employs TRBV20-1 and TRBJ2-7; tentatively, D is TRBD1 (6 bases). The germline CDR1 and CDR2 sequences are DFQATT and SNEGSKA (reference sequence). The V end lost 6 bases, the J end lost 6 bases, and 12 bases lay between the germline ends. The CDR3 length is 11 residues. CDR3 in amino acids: CSAGQGSEQYF. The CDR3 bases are TGCAGTGCGGGGCAGGGGAGCGAGCAGTACTTC.

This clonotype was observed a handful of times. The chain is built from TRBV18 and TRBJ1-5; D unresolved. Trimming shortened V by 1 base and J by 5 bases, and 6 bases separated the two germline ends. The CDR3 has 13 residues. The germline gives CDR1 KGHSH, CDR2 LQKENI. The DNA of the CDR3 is TGTGCCAGCTCACCACTTCGGGATCAGCCCCAGCATTTT. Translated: CASSPLRDQPQHF. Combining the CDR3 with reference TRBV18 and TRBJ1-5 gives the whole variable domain NAGVMQNPRHLVRRRGQEARLRCSPMKGHSHVYWYRQLPEEGLKFMVYLQKENIIDESGMPKERFSAEFPKEGPSILRIQQVVRGDSAAYFCASSPLRDQPQHFGDGTRLSIL.

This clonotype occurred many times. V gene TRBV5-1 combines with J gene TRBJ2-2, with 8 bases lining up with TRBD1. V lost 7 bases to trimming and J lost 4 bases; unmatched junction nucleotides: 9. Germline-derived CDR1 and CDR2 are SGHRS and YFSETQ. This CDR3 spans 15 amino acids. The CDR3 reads CASWTGTGLTGELFF. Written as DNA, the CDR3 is TGCGCCAGCTGGACCGGGACAGGCCTCACCGGGGAGCTGTTTTTT.

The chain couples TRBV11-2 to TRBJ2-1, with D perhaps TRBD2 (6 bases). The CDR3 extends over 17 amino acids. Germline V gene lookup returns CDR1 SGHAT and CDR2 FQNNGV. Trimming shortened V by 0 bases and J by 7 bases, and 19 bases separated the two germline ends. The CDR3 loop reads CASSLDWRGRPQNEQFF. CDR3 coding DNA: TGTGCCAGCAGCTTAGACTGGAGGGGCAGGCCCCAAAATGAGCAGTTCTTC.

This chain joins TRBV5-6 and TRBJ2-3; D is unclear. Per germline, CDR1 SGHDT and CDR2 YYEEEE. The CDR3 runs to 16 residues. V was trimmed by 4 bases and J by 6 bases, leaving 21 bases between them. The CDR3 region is CASSLRAVKPRDTQYF. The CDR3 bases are TGTGCCAGCAGCCTCCGAGCAGTCAAACCTAGGGATACGCAGTATTTT.

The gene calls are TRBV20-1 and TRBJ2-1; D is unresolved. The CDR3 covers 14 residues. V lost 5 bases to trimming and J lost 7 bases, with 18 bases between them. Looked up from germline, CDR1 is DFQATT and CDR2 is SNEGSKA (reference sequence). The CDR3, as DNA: TGCAGTGCTTTAAAAGGACCCCCCGGGAATGAGCAGTTCTTC. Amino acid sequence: CSALKGPPGNEQFF.

The CDR3 region has the DNA TGCAGTGCCAAATGGACTTCCTATGGGTACAATGAGCAGTTCTTC. It translates to CSAKWTSYGYNEQFF. This chain links TRBV20-1 with TRBJ2-1, with a weak D call TRBD2 (5 bases). CDR3 length equals 15 residues. The ends were cut back, 6 bases at V and 4 bases at J, with 19 bases in the middle. Germline V gene sequence: CDR1 DFQATT, CDR2 SNEGSKA (reference sequence).

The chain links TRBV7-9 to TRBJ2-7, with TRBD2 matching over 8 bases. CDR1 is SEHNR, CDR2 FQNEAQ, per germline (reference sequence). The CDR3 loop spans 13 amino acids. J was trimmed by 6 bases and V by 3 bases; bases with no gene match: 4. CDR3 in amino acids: CASSLSGSSEQYF. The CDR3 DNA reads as TGTGCCAGCAGCTTGAGCGGGAGCAGCGAGCAGTACTTC.

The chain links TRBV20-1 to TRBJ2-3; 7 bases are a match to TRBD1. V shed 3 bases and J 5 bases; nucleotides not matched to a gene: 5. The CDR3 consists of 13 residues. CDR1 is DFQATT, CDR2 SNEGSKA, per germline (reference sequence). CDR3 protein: CSARRTGKDTQYF. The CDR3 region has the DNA TGCAGTGCTAGGCGGACAGGAAAAGATACGCAGTATTTT.

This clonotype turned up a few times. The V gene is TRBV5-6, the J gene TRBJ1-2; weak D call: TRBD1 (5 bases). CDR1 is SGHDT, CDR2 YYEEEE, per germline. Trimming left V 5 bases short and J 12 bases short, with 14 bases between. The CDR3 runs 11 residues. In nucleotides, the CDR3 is TGTGCCAGCAGTTCTGGGACCCGGCACACCTTC. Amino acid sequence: CASSSGTRHTF.

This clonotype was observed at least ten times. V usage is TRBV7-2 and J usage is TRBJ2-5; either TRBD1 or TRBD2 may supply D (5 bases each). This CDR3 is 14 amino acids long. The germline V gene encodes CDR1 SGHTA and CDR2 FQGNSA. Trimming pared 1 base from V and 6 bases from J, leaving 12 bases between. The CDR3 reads CASSLEGTPKTQYF. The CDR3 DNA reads TGTGCCAGCAGCTTAGAGGGGACCCCCAAGACCCAGTACTTC.

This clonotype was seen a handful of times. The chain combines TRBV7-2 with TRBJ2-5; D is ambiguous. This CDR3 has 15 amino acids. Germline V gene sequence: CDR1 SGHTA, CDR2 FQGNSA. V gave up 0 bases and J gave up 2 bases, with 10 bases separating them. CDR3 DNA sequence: TGTGCCAGCAGCTTAGCCCGACGGCCGCAAGAGACCCAGTACTTC. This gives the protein CASSLARRPQETQYF. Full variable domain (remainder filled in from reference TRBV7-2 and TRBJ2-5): GAGVSQSPSNKVTEKGKDVELRCDPISGHTALYWYRQSLGQGLEFLIYFQGNSAPDKSGLPSDRFSAERTGGSVSTLTIQRTQQEDSAVYLCASSLARRPQETQYFGPGTRLLVL.

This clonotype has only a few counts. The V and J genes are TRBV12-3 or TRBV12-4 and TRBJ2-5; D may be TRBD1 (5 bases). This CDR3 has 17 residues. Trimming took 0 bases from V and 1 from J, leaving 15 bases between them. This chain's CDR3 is CASSLALGVRGQETQYF. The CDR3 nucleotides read TGTGCCAGCAGTTTAGCCCTCGGCGTTAGGGGCCAAGAGACCCAGTACTTC.

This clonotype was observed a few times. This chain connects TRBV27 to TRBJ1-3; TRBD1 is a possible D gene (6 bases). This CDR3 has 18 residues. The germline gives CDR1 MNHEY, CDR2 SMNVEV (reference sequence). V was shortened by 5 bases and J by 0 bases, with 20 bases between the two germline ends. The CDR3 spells CASSKSQDRYSSGNTIYF. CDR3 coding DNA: TGTGCCAGCAGTAAATCCCAGGACAGATATAGCTCTGGAAACACCATATATTTT.

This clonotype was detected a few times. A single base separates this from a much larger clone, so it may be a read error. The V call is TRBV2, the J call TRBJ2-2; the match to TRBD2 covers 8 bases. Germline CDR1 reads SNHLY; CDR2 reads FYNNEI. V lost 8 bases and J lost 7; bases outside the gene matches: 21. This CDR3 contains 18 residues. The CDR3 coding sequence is TGTGCCAGCTGTCCCCAAGTCGGAGCGGGAGTGAGGAACGGGGAGCTGTTTTTT. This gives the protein CASCPQVGAGVRNGELFF.

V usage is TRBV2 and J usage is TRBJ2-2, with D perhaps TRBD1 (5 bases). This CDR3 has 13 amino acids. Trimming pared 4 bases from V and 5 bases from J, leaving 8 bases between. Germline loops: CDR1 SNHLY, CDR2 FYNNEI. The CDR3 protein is CASSARQTGELFF. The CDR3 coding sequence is TGTGCCAGCAGTGCGAGACAGACCGGGGAGCTGTTTTTT.

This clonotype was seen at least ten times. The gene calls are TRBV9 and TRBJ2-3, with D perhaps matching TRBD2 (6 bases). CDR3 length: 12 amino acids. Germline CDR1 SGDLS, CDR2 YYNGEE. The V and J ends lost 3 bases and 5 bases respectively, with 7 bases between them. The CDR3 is CASSGAGDTQYF. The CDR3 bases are TGTGCCAGCAGCGGAGCGGGAGATACGCAGTATTTT.

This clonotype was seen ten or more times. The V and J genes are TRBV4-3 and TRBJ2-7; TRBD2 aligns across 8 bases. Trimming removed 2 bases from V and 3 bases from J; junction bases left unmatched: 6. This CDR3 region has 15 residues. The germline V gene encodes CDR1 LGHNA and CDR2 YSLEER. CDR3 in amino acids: CASSQYSGTYYEQYF. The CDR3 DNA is TGCGCCAGCAGCCAATATAGCGGGACCTACTACGAGCAGTACTTC.

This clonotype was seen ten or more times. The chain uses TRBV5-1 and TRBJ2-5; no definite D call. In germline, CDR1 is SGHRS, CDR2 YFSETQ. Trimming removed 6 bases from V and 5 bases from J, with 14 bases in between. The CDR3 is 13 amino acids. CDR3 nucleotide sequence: TGCGCCAGCACCTCAACGATGACGGAGACCCAGTACTTC. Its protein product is CASTSTMTETQYF.

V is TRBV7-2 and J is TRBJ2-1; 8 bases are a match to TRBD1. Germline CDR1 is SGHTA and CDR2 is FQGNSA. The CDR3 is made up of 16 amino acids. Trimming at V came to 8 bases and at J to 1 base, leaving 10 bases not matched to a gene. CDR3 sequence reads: CASGRGLLGSYNEQFF. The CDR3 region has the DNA TGTGCCAGCGGCAGGGGGCTTTTAGGGTCCTACAATGAGCAGTTCTTC.